This TCR beta chain was recorded in a study of blood T cells in healthy people across ages. Study-level findings and limits: The unsorted PBMCs prevented any conclusive comparison of naive versus antigen-experienced cells.

On this clonotype: The target antigen is unknown. One end of the junction is discordant with germline, which a read error may explain.

Per the germline V gene, CDR1 is SQVTM and CDR2 is ANQGSEA. This CDR3 contains 13 residues. The use of a sample-barcoded 5' primer and a J-beta primer mix characterized a second PCR of roughly 6 to 11 cycles. Each CDR3 protein is one row after TCRdb ran MiXCR on the 5' RACE reads. This table has roughly 1,100,000 distinct CDR3 sequences, approximately 26% appearing once. The amount of total RNA extracted per sample was at least 5.5 micrograms. The data were also submitted as part of a second study, on T cells of mothers and their children. According to that study: A few healthy Caucasian mothers served as donors, and their six children did as well.

The specimen sequenced was blood. The TCR sequence derives from a girl aged 2-10 years in good health. The V and J genes are TRBV29-1 and TRBJ1-1; unclear D gene. CDR3 loop: CSVAGSLGTEAFF. The CDR3 nucleotides read TGCAGCGTCGCGGGATCCCTGGGCACTGAAGCCTTCTTT.